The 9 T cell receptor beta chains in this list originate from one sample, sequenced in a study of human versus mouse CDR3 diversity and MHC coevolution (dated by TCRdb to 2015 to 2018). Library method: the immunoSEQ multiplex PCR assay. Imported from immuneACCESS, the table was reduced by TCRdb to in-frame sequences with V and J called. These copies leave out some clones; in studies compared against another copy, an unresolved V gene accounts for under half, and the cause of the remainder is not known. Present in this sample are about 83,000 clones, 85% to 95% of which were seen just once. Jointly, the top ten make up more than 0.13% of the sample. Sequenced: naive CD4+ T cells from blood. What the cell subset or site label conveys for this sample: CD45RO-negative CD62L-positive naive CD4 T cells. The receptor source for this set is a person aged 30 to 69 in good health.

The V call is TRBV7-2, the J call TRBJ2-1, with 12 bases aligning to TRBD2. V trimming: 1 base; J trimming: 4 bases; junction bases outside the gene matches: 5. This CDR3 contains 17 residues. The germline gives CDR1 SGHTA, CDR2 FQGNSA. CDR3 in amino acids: CASSLGASGGGYNEQFF. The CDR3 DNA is TGTGCCAGCAGCTTAGGGGCTAGCGGGGGGGGTTACAATGAGCAGTTCTTC. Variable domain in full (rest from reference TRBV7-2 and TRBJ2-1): GAGVSQSPSNKVTEKGKDVELRCDPISGHTALYWYRQSLGQGLEFLIYFQGNSAPDKSGLPSDRFSAERTGGSVSTLTIQRTQQEDSAVYLCASSLGASGGGYNEQFFGPGTRLTVL.

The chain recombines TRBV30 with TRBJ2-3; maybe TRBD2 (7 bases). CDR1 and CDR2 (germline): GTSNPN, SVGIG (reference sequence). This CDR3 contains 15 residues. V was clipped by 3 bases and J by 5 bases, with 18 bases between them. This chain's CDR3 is CAWRGGTMDRDTQYF. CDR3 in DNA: TGTGCCTGGAGGGGGGGGACAATGGATAGAGATACGCAGTATTTT.

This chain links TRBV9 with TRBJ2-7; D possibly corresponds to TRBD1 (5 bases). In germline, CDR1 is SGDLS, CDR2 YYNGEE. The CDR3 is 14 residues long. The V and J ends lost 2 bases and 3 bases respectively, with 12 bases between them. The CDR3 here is CASSVSNRLYEQYF. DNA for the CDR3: TGTGCCAGCAGCGTTTCGAACAGGCTCTACGAGCAGTACTTC. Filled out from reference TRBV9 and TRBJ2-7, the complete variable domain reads DSGVTQTPKHLITATGQRVTLRCSPRSGDLSVYWYQQSLDQGLQFLIQYYNGEERAKGNILERFSAQQFPDLHSELNLSSLELGDSALYFCASSVSNRLYEQYFGPGTRLTVT.

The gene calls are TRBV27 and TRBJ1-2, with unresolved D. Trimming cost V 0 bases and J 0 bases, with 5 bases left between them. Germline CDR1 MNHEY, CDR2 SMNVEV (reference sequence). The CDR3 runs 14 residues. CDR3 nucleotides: TGTGCCAGCAGTTTATCCGGGACTAACTATGGCTACACCTTC. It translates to CASSLSGTNYGYTF.

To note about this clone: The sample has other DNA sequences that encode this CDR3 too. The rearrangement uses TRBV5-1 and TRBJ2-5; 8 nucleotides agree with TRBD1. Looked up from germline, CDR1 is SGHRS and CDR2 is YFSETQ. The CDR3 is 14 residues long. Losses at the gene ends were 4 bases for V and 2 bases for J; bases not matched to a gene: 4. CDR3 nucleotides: TGCGCCAGCAGCCTGGGACAGGCACAAGAGACCCAGTACTTC. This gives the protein CASSLGQAQETQYF.

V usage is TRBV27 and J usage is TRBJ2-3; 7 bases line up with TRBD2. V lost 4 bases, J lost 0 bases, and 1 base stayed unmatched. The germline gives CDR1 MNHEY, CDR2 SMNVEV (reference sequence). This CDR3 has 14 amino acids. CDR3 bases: TGTGCCAGCAGTTCTAGCGGCAGCACAGATACGCAGTATTTT. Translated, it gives CASSSSGSTDTQYF.

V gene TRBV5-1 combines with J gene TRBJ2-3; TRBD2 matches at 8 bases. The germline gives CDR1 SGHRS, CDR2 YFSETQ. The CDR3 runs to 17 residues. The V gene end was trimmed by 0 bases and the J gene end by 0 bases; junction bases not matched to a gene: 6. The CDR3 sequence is CASSLAQTSVSTDTQYF. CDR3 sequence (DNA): TGCGCCAGCAGCTTGGCCCAGACTAGCGTCAGCACAGATACGCAGTATTTT. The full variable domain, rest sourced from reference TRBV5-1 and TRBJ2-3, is KAGVTQTPRYLIKTRGQQVTLSCSPISGHRSVSWYQQTPGQGLQFLFEYFSETQRNKGNFPGRFSGRQFSNSRSEMNVSTLELGDSALYLCASSLAQTSVSTDTQYFGPGTRLTVL.

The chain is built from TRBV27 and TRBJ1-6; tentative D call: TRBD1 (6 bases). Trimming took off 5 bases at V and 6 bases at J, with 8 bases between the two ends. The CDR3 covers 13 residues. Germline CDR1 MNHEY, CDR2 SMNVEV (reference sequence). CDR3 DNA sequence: TGTGCCAGCAGTAAGGACAGTAATTCACCCCTCCACTTT. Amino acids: CASSKDSNSPLHF.

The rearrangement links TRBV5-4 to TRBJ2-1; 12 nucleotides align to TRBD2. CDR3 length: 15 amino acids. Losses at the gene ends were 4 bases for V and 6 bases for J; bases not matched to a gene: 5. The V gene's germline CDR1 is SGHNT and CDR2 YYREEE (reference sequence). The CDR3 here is CASSLAGGPINEQFF. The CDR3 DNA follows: TGTGCCAGCAGCCTAGCGGGAGGGCCAATCAATGAGCAGTTCTTC.